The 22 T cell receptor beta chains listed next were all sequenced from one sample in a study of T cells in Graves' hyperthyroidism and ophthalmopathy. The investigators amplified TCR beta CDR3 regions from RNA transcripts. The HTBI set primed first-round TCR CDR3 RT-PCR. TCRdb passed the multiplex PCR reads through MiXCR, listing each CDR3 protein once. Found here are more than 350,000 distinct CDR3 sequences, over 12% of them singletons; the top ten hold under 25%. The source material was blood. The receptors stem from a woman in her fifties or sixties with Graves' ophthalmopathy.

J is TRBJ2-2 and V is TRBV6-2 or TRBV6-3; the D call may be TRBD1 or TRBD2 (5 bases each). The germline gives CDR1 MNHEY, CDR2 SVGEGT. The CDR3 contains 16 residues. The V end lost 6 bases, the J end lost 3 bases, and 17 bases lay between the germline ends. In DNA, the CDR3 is TGTGCCAGCAGACACCGGGACGACGGATACACCGGGGAGCTGTTTTTT. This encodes CASRHRDDGYTGELFF.

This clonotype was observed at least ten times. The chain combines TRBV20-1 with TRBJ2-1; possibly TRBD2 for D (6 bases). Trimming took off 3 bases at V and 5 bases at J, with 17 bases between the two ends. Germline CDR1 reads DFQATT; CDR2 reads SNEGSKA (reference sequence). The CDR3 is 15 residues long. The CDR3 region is CSARETSRRNNEQFF. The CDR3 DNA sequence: TGCAGTGCTAGGGAAACTAGCAGACGTAACAATGAGCAGTTCTTC.

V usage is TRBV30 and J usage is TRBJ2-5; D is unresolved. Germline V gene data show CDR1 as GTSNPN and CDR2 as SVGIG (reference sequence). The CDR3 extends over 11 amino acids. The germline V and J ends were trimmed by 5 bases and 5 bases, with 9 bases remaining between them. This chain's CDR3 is CAWGPMETQYF. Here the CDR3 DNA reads TGTGCCTGGGGCCCTATGGAGACCCAGTACTTC.

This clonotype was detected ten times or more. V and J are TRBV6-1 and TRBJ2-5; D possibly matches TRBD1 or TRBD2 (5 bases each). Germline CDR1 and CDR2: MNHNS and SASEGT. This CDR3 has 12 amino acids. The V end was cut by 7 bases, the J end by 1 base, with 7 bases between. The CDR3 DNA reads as TGTGCCAGCACGGGGCCCCAAGAGACCCAGTACTTC. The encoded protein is CASTGPQETQYF.

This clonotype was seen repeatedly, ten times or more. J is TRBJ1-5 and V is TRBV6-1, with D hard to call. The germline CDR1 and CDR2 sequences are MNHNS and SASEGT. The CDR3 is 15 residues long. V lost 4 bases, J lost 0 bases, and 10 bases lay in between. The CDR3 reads CASSAPDNSNQPQHF. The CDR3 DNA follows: TGTGCCAGCAGTGCCCCCGATAATAGCAATCAGCCCCAGCATTTT.

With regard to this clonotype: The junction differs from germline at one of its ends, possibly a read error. CDR3 nucleotides: TGCGCCAGCAGCCAATTTGAATGGGGGGGCACAAATACGCAGTATTTT. Amino acid sequence: CASSQFEWGGTNTQYF. This rearrangement joins TRBV4-1 to TRBJ2-3; maybe TRBD2 (7 bases). This CDR3 is built from 16 residues. CDR1 is MGHRA and CDR2 is YSYEKL in the germline V gene.

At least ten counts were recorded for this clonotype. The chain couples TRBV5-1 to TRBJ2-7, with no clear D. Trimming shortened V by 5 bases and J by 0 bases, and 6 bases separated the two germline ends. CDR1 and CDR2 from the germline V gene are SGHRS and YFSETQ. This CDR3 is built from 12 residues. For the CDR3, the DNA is TGCGCCAGCAGTGGCACCTCCTACGAGCAGTACTTC. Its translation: CASSGTSYEQYF.

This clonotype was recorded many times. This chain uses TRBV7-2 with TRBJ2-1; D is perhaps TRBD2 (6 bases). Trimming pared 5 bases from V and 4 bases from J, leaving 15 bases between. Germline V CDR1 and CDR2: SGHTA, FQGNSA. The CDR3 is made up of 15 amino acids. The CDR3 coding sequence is TGTGCCAGCAGCCAGATGGGGGGTCGGTACAATGAGCAGTTCTTC. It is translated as CASSQMGGRYNEQFF.

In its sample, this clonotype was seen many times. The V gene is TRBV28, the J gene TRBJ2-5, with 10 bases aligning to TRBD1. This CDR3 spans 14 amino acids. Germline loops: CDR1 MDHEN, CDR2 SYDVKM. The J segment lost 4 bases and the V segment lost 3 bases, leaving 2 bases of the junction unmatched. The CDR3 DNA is TGTGCCAGCAGTTTCGGACAGGGGGGAGAGACCCAGTACTTC. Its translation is CASSFGQGGETQYF.

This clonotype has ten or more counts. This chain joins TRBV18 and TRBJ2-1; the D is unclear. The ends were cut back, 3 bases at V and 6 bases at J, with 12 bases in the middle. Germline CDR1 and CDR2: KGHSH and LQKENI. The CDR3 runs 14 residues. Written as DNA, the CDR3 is TGTGCCAGCTCACCCCCACTAAGTATCAATGAGCAGTTCTTC. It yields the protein CASSPPLSINEQFF.

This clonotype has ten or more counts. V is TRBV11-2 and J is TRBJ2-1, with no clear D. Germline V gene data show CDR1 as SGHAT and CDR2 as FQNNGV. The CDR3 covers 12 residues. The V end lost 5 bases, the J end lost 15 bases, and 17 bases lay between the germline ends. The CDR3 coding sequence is TGTGCCAGCAGCACAGACCGGTCTAAGCGGTTCTTC. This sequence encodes CASSTDRSKRFF.

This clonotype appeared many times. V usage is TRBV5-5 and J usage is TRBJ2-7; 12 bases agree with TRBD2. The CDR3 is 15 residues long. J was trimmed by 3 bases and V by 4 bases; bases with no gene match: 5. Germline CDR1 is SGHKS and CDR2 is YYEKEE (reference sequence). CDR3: CASSRLGLAGYEQYF. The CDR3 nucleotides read TGTGCCAGCAGCCGCCTGGGACTAGCGGGCTACGAGCAGTACTTC.

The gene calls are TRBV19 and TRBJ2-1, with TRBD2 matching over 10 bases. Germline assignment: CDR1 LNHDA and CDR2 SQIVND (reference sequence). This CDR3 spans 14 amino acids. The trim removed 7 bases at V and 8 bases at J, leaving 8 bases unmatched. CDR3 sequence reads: CASTGTSALDEQFF. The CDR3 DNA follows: TGTGCCAGTACGGGGACTAGCGCCCTGGATGAGCAGTTCTTC.

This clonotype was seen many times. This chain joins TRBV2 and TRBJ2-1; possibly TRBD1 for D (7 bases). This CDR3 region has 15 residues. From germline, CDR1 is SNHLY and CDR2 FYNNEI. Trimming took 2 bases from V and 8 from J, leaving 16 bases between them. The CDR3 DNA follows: TGTGCCAGCAGTGAAATAAGGCGGGACAGCCATGAGCAGTTCTTC. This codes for CASSEIRRDSHEQFF.

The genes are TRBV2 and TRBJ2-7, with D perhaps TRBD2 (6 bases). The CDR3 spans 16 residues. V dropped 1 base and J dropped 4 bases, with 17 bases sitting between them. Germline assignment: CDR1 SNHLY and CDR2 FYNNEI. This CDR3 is CASSEGPWGGGYEQYF. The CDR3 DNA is TGTGCCAGCAGTGAAGGCCCATGGGGAGGTGGTTACGAGCAGTACTTC.

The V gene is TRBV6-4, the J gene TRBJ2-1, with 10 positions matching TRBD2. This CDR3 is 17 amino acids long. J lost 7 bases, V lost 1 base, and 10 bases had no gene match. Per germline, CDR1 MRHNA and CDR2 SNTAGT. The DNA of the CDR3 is TGTGCCAGCAGTGACTACAGCGGGAGGGCCTCGAGTAATGAGCAGTTCTTC. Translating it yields CASSDYSGRASSNEQFF.

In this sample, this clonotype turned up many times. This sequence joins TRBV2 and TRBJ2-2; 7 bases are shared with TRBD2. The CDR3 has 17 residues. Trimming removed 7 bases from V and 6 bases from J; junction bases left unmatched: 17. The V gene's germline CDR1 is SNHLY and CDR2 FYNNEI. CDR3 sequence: CASIGTSEPLMAGELFF. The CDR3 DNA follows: TGTGCCAGCATTGGCACTAGCGAACCCCTAATGGCCGGGGAGCTGTTTTTT. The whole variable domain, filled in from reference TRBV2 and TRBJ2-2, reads EPEVTQTPSHQVTQMGQEVILRCVPISNHLYFYWYRQILGQKVEFLVSFYNNEISEKSEIFDDQFSVERPDGSNFTLKIRSTKLEDSAMYFCASIGTSEPLMAGELFFGEGSRLTVL.

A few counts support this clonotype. The CDR3 DNA reads TGCAGTGCCCCGACTAGCGGGAGGGCCTTCGATACGCAGTATTTT. Protein: CSAPTSGRAFDTQYF. The genes are TRBV20-1 and TRBJ2-3; 14 nucleotides align to TRBD2. CDR1 DFQATT and CDR2 SNEGSKA come from the germline V gene (reference sequence). After removal of 6 bases from V and 6 bases from J, the junction contained 8 bases not matched to a gene. The CDR3 consists of 15 residues.

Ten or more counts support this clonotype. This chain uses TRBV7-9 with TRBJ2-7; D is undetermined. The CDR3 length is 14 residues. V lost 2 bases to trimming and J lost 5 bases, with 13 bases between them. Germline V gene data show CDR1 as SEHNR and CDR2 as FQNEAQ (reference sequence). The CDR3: CASSLRSPADEQYF. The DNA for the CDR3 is TGTGCCAGCAGCTTAAGGTCCCCGGCGGACGAGCAGTACTTC.

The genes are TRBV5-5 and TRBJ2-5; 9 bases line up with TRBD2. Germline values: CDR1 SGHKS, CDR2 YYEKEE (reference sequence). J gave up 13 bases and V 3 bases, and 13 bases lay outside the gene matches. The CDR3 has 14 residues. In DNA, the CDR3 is TGTGCCAGCAGCTCTCAGGGGATAGCGGGAGTGGGGTACTTC. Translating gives CASSSQGIAGVGYF.

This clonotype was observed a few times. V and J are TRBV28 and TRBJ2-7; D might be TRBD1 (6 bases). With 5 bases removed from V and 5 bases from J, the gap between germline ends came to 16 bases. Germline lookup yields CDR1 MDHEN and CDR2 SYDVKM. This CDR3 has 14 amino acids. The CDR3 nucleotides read TGTGCCAGCAGTCCCCCGCAGGGGCGCCACGAGCAGTACTTC. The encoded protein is CASSPPQGRHEQYF.

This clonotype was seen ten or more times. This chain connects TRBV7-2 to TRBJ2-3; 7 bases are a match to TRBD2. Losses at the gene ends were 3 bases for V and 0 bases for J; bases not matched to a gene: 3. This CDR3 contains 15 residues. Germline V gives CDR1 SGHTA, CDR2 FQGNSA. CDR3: CASSLGGESTDTQYF. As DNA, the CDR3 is TGTGCCAGCAGCTTGGGGGGGGAGAGCACAGATACGCAGTATTTT.